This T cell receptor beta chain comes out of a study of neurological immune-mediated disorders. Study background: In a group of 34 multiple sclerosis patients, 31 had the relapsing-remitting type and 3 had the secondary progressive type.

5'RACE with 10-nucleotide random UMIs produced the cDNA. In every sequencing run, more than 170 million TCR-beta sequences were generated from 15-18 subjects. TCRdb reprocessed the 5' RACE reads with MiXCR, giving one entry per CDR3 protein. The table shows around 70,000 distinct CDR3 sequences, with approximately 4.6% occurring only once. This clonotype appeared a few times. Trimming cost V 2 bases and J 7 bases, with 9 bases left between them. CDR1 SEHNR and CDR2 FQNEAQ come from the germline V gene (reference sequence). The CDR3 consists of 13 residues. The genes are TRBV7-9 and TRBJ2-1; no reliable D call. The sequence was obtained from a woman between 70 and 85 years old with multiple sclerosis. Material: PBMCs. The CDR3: CASSLTAGNEQFF. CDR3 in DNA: TGTGCCAGCAGCTTAACAGCTGGAAATGAGCAGTTCTTC.